The rows below give T cell receptor beta chains drawn from one sample of a study of somatic mutations in cytotoxic T cells in rheumatoid arthritis. The protocol was immunoSEQ multiplex PCR, while the TCRdb copy is restricted to in-frame clones and leaves out a portion. Counted here are 15,000 to 20,000 clones, about three quarters occurring once; the ten biggest clones make up 28%. The sample consisted of CD8+ T cells sorted from blood. These receptors were collected from an adult with rheumatoid arthritis. CDR3s include the opening cysteine and the closing phenylalanine or tryptophan. The D gene is left open where the match is weak. Clone size, where shown, is once, few, many, or a class for clones that have expanded.

cdr3_aa	cdr3_nt	d_call	j_call	v_call	clone_size
CAISEGATYNEQFF	TGTGCCATCAGTGAGGGAGCGACCTACAATGAGCAGTTCTTC	-	TRBJ2-1	TRBV10-3	few
CASSYSSGGAGEQFF	TGTGCCAGCAGTTACTCTAGCGGGGGGGCTGGGGAGCAGTTCTTC	TRBD2	TRBJ2-1	TRBV6-6	-
CASSAMDGTEKLFF	TGTGCCAGCAGTGCTATGGACGGGACTGAAAAACTGTTTTTT	-	TRBJ1-4	TRBV6-1	once
CASSLIGGVQPQHF	TGTGCCAGCAGTTTGATTGGGGGCGTCCAGCCCCAGCATTTT	-	TRBJ1-5	TRBV28	-
CASSPNPTVNTEAFF	TGTGCCAGCAGTCCCAACCCGACAGTAAACACTGAAGCTTTCTTT	-	TRBJ1-1	TRBV27	-
CASSDHTADTEAFF	TGTGCCAGCAGTGACCACACAGCGGACACTGAAGCTTTCTTT	-	TRBJ1-1	TRBV6-1	-
CASSLVFGGHEQYF	TGCGCCAGCAGCTTGGTTTTCGGTGGCCACGAGCAGTACTTC	-	TRBJ2-7	TRBV5-1	-
CASSLVDYEQYF	TGTGCCAGCAGCTTAGTTGACTACGAGCAGTACTTC	-	TRBJ2-7	TRBV7-9	-
CASSLENSNQPQHF	TGTGCCAGCAGCTTGGAGAATAGCAATCAGCCCCAGCATTTT	-	TRBJ1-5	TRBV5-5	-
CASSRVEVMETQYF	TGTGCCAGCAGCCGAGTGGAGGTTATGGAGACCCAGTACTTC	-	TRBJ2-5	TRBV7-2	-
CASGLMGWDEQYF	TGTGCCAGCGGCCTGATGGGATGGGACGAGCAGTACTTC	-	TRBJ2-7	TRBV7-9	-
CASSPQLIYNEQFF	TGTGCCAGTAGTCCTCAACTCATATACAATGAGCAGTTCTTC	-	TRBJ2-1	TRBV19	-
CASRWTPTNTGELFF	TGCGCCAGCAGGTGGACCCCAACGAACACCGGGGAGCTGTTTTTT	-	TRBJ2-2	TRBV10-1	-
CASSLDYTSYNEQFF	TGTGCCAGCAGTCTTGACTATACTTCCTACAATGAGCAGTTCTTC	-	TRBJ2-1	TRBV13	-
CASSQDQGGREQYF	TGCGCCAGCAGCCAAGATCAAGGCGGGAGAGAGCAGTACTTC	TRBD2	TRBJ2-7	TRBV4-1	few
CASSQDLAAGTDTQYF	TGTGCCAGCAGCCAAGACCTAGCGGCGGGCACAGATACGCAGTATTTT	TRBD2	TRBJ2-3	TRBV4-2	-